This T cell receptor (beta chain) appears in the sequencing data of a study of cytomegalovirus exposure and HLA in healthy donors. Study results and limitations: One variant, a missense change in DCLRE1C, was linked in a later analysis to TCR beta V- and J-gene trimming. In vitro, a few CMV-associated chains proved specific for CMV antigens.

Worth noting for this clone: Its cognate antigen is unknown.

When sampled, the donors appeared nominally healthy, though they likely had unrecorded immune exposures. With 60 Vbeta and 13 Jbeta primers, the PCR was carried out. Study processing details: Approximately 12 million of tens of millions of unique TCR beta chains were shared, per a later count. Produced via immunoSEQ multiplex PCR; TCRdb's table is partial and in-frame only. The D gene and trimming were derived from the DNA, and the V and J assignments and clone size from that table. The sample carries 120,000 to 150,000 clones, around 82% recorded once. There are 14 residues in the CDR3. Looked up from germline, CDR1 is LNHDA and CDR2 is SQIVND (reference sequence). V dropped 7 bases and J dropped 3; count of bases not matched to a gene: 6.

The chain carries TRBV19 and TRBJ2-3, with TRBD1 matching 8 bases. The sample taken for sequencing was PBMCs. This sequence was found in a woman in her 40s in good health and CMV-seropositive. The DNA for the CDR3 is TGTGCCAGTATTCCAGGGGGCACAACAGATACGCAGTATTTT. Translating it yields CASIPGGTTDTQYF.